This TCR beta chain originates from a study of blood T cell repertoires in COVID-19. Study details: Acute-phase and convalescent COVID-19 samples originated in the United States, Italy and Spain.

Study processing details: Amplification of reference gene primers provided the estimated nucleated cell counts. Data came from immunoSEQ multiplex PCR; TCRdb stores just in-frame clones and leaves some out. Clone size and the V and J calls come from that table; the DNA yielded D and trimming. The sample includes about 36,000 clones, nearly 90% of them seen just once. This clonotype was sampled from a human donor in a cohort sampled during active COVID-19. The sequenced material came from peripheral blood.

CDR3 amino acids: CASSQDENSGETQYF. For the CDR3, the DNA is TGTGCCAGCAGCCAAGATGAAAATAGCGGGGAGACCCAGTACTTC. The V call is TRBV3-1 (or the pseudogene TRBV3-2), the J call TRBJ2-5, with TRBD2 identical over 7 bases. V lost 0 bases, J lost 5 bases, and 6 bases stayed unmatched. The CDR3 has 15 residues. Germline CDR1 LGHDT, CDR2 YNNKEL (reference sequence).